This TCR beta chain is drawn from a study of beta chain features in type 1 diabetes (dated by TCRdb to the late 2010s). Regarding the complete study: No differences in mean age, gender distribution, total cell number or subset yield were found between patients and healthy donors. Regulatory and stem cell-like memory subsets were isolated from only 8 patients and roughly eight healthy donors, whereas naive and central memory subsets came from all 28 donors. The study compared the TCRB repertoires of sorted circulating CD4+ T cell subsets in recently diagnosed type 1 diabetes patients with those in matched healthy donors. A total of around 110,000,000 sorted cells were examined across all samples, and a strong correlation was observed between cell number per subset and RNA yield. General conclusions and limits of the study: A moderate but significant shortening of TCRB CDR3 length was observed in type 1 diabetes patients in all four CD4+ subsets. Because cDNA was sequenced instead of genomic DNA, activated cells with high expression could be over-represented, although the groups did not differ in activation or CD3 levels. Fewer insertions and more nucleotide deletions at VDJ recombination sites were observed in patients with type 1 diabetes, implying thymic rearrangement abnormalities. Only small numbers of individuals were included in the HLA sub-analyses, which left unresolved whether HLA type had any influence on TCRB rearrangement. Naive, central memory and regulatory TCRB repertoires appeared to be more similar among patients than among healthy donors. PCR might favor shorter templates, but patient and control samples were amplified and corrected together, so any skew would affect both groups equally.

All of the isolated RNA was reverse transcribed with the High Capacity cDNA Reverse Transcription Kit, so expressed TCRB transcripts were sequenced. Deep immunoSEQ sequencing was applied to naive, central memory and regulatory T cell samples, giving an average of around 3.4 million total reads per sample. After sorted cells were lysed in RLT buffer, RNA was extracted with DNase-treated RNeasy Micro or Mini kits, with the choice depending on cell number. To prevent cross-contamination, every cell subset was processed on its own, while patient and healthy donor samples were processed together. TCRB sequences were amplified from cDNA with the immunoSEQ multiplex PCR, producing 87-bp fragments spanning the CDR3 region. Sequencing of the amplicons was performed on the Illumina HiSeq platform. Under the source paper's analysis protocol: Synthetic template baselines were used to correct PCR bias computationally, reads within Hamming distance 2 were collapsed together, and singletons that could not be merged were discarded. Reads were aligned against IMGT so that V, D and J genes, CDR3 length and insertions or deletions at six rearrangement sites could be assigned. Within each subset, clonotype counts were normalized to sorted cell number, and only after that were true diversity and Gini coefficients computed with the tcR R package. Repertoire sharing was quantified using the overlap coefficient calculated on TCRB nucleotide sequences. Out-of-frame TCRB sequences from naive cells were analyzed as a proxy for the pre-selection repertoire. TCRdb retrieved this table from immuneACCESS and kept in-frame rearrangements only. Not all clones are present; in checked studies, unresolved V genes account for under half, and no reason is known for the remainder. The V and J calls and clone size were taken over from that table, and D and trimming were inferred from the DNA. The sample has around 600,000 clones on record, around 11% of them singletons. 0.09% to 0.15% of the sample is taken by the ten largest.

From each donor, a single peripheral blood sample of roughly 0.11 L on average was drawn into heparinised tubes. Using a panel that included CD45RO, CCR7, CD25, CD127, CD95 and CD27, naive, central memory, regulatory and stem cell-like memory CD4+ T cells were sorted on a BD FACSAria II. Every sorted population had a purity above 95%. Right away, PBMCs were isolated by Lymphoprep density gradient centrifugation and were stained directly, with no culture step. Samples were stained and sorted in pairs, with one healthy donor and one patient per experiment, so that batch effects were minimized. The CDR3 measures 15 amino acids from cysteine to phenylalanine. The kept DNA is CDR3 alone, 45 bases in frame from the first base. Trimming removed 3 bases from V and 4 bases from J; the gene matches leave 4 bases unexplained. The germline V gene encodes CDR1 MGHRA and CDR2 YSYEKL. Worth noting for this clone: What this receptor recognizes is not known. Base qualities are missing; no much larger clone stands one base away.

The receptor was isolated from a man aged 30 to 45 with type 1 diabetes. The V and J genes are TRBV4-1 and TRBJ2-1; the central 9 bases match TRBD2. Sample: naive CD4+ T cells from blood. Per the publication, the cell subset or site label means: true naive CD4+ T cells. The CDR3 amino acid sequence is: CASSHRRGGYNEQFF. The sequence in DNA is TGCGCCAGCAGCCATCGGCGGGGGGGATACAATGAGCAGTTCTTC.